A selection of T cell receptor beta chains follows, all from one sample in a study of T cell repertoires in cytomegalovirus infection. Each CDR3 protein is one row after TCRdb ran MiXCR on the reads. Here the sample spans hundreds of thousands of distinct CDR3 sequences, around 35% being singletons. For these TCRs, the target antigens are not known. This material consisted of cultured PBMCs, taken from culture after CMV antigen stimulation. The receptors originated from a human donor in good health (CMV status not recorded). Some clones in this sample may be carry-over from other donors' samples. CDR3s include the opening cysteine and the closing phenylalanine or tryptophan. The D gene is left open where the match is weak. Size values are once, few and many counts, or a class for expanded clones, and some rows have none.

>TRBJ2-3|NA|TRBV20-1|NA
CSARVQGTDTQYF
TGCAGTGCTAGAGTGCAGGGCACAGATACGCAGTATTTT
>TRBJ2-1|TRBD2|TRBV27|NA
CASNQRGTSLFF
TGTGCCAGCAACCAAAGGGGGACTAGCCTGTTCTTC
>TRBJ1-5|NA|TRBV7-9|NA
CASSLARGPQHF
TGTGCCAGCAGCTTAGCGCGGGGGCCCCAGCATTTT
>TRBJ2-2|NA|TRBV12-3/TRBV12-4|NA
CASSFPIAGELFF
TGTGCCAGCAGTTTCCCCATCGCCGGGGAGCTGTTTTTT
>TRBJ2-7|TRBD2|TRBV27|NA
CASSLVKVAGGGRQYF
TGTGCCAGCAGTTTAGTAAAAGTGGCGGGGGGTGGCAGGCAGTACTTC
>TRBJ1-2|NA|TRBV15|NA
CATSRGATSNYGYTF
TGTGCCACCAGCAGAGGTGCCACTTCTAACTATGGCTACACCTTC
>TRBJ2-3|TRBD1|TRBV7-6|NA
CASSATGGADTQYF
TGTGCCAGCAGCGCGACAGGGGGCGCGGATACGCAGTATTTT
>TRBJ2-1|NA|TRBV19|few
CASSRPTAINEQFF
TGTGCCAGTAGCCGCCCGACTGCCATCAATGAGCAGTTCTTC
>TRBJ1-1|TRBD1|TRBV2|NA
CASREQGGAEAFF
TGTGCCAGCAGAGAACAGGGGGGAGCTGAAGCTTTCTTT
>TRBJ1-5|NA|TRBV7-2|many
CASSFSGGSNQPQHF
TGTGCCAGCAGCTTCAGCGGGGGGAGCAATCAGCCCCAGCATTTT
>TRBJ2-3|TRBD1|TRBV7-8|few
CASSLGGTGGPLDTQYF
TGTGCCAGCAGCTTAGGTGGGACAGGGGGCCCGTTGGATACGCAGTATTTT
>TRBJ2-1|NA|TRBV27|NA
CASSLSLANEQFF
TGTGCCAGCAGTTTATCGCTAGCCAATGAGCAGTTCTTC
>TRBJ1-4|NA|TRBV28|few
CATRHTTNEKLFF
TGTGCCACGCGACACACAACTAATGAAAAACTGTTTTTT
>TRBJ2-7|NA|TRBV4-1|NA
CASSHTGTRNREQYF
TGCGCCAGCAGCCACACCGGGACTCGAAATAGAGAGCAGTACTTC
>TRBJ1-5|NA|TRBV18|NA
CASSPTGDSRGQPQHF
TGTGCCAGCTCACCTACGGGAGACAGCCGCGGGCAGCCCCAGCATTTT
>TRBJ1-2|NA|TRBV6-6|NA
CASSYSKRDAANYGYTF
TGTGCCAGCAGTTACTCCAAAAGGGACGCAGCTAACTATGGCTACACCTTC
>TRBJ2-3|NA|TRBV11-2|NA
CASSSARRGTIPDTQYF
TGTGCCAGCAGCTCCGCCCGGCGCGGGACGATCCCCGATACGCAGTATTTT
>TRBJ2-3|TRBD2|TRBV7-2|many
CASSRRTSGGGPDTQYF
TGTGCCAGCAGCAGAAGGACTAGCGGAGGGGGGCCAGATACGCAGTATTTT
>TRBJ1-4|NA|TRBV7-4|few
CASSLAWRSATNEKLFF
TGTGCCAGCAGCTTAGCCTGGAGGAGCGCAACTAATGAAAAACTGTTTTTT
>TRBJ2-3|TRBD2|TRBV29-1|few
CSVKGVAGGRSTDTQYF
TGCAGCGTTAAGGGGGTAGCGGGAGGTCGGAGCACAGATACGCAGTATTTT
>TRBJ2-2|NA|TRBV7-2|NA
CASSSALQGISGDLFF
TGTGCCAGCAGCTCCGCTCTACAGGGGATTAGCGGGGACTTGTTTTTT
>TRBJ1-6|NA|TRBV7-2|few
CASSFRGSGYNSPLHF
TGTGCCAGCAGCTTTAGGGGCAGCGGATATAATTCACCCCTCCACTTT
>TRBJ1-5|NA|TRBV7-6|many
CASSLEWGGTSNQPQHF
TGTGCCAGCAGCTTAGAGTGGGGGGGGACCAGCAATCAGCCCCAGCATTTT
>TRBJ1-5|TRBD1|TRBV7-2|NA
CASRKQGAGYQPQHF
TGTGCCAGCAGGAAACAGGGGGCGGGTTATCAGCCCCAGCATTTT
>TRBJ2-1|TRBD1|TRBV6-1|NA
CASRSRTGGYNEQFF
TGTGCCAGCAGATCCCGGACAGGGGGATACAATGAGCAGTTCTTC
>TRBJ2-1|NA|TRBV7-2|many
CASRGPFREQFF
TGTGCCAGCAGGGGGCCGTTCCGAGAGCAGTTCTTC
>TRBJ2-5|NA|TRBV7-6|many
CASSSRLQETQYF
TGTGCCAGCAGCTCTCGGCTCCAGGAGACCCAGTACTTC
>TRBJ2-1|NA|TRBV7-2|few
CASIANPAYNEQFF
TGTGCCAGCATCGCAAACCCTGCCTACAATGAGCAGTTCTTC
>TRBJ2-3|NA|TRBV7-2|many
CASSPALWGADTQYF
TGTGCCAGCAGCCCCGCCCTTTGGGGGGCAGATACGCAGTATTTT
>TRBJ2-2|NA|TRBV4-3|NA
CASSQRGMNTGELFF
TGCGCCAGCAGCCAACGCGGGATGAACACCGGGGAGCTGTTTTTT
>TRBJ1-1|NA|TRBV6-6|NA
CASSYSSGGETEAFF
TGTGCCAGCAGTTACTCTTCGGGGGGGGAGACTGAAGCTTTCTTT
>TRBJ1-5|NA|TRBV12-3/TRBV12-4|NA
CASSLTTDSNQPQHF
TGTGCCAGCAGCCTGACAACAGATAGCAATCAGCCCCAGCATTTT
>TRBJ2-4|NA|TRBV7-9|NA
CASSPELALAKNIQYF
TGTGCCAGCAGCCCCGAGCTAGCTTTAGCCAAAAACATTCAGTACTTC
>TRBJ1-1|NA|TRBV5-1|NA
CASSSQGSRYTEAFF
TGCGCCAGCAGCTCACAGGGAAGTCGGTACACTGAAGCTTTCTTT
>TRBJ1-1|NA|TRBV12-3/TRBV12-4|NA
CASTDDRGTEAFF
TGTGCCAGCACCGACGACAGAGGCACTGAAGCTTTCTTT
>TRBJ1-5|NA|TRBV7-4|few
CASSLGGIISQPQHF
TGTGCCAGCAGCTTAGGGGGGATTATAAGCCAGCCCCAGCATTTT
>TRBJ1-4|TRBD1|TRBV7-9|few
CASSLGGQAITANEKLFF
TGTGCCAGCAGCTTGGGAGGACAGGCAATTACGGCTAATGAAAAACTGTTTTTT
>TRBJ2-5|TRBD1|TRBV11-1|NA
CASSLAPDRQGRGTQYF
TGTGCCAGCAGCTTAGCCCCTGACCGACAGGGCCGGGGGACCCAGTACTTC
>TRBJ2-7|TRBD2|TRBV7-2|many
CASSSGLGAYEQYF
TGTGCCAGCAGCTCCGGACTAGGAGCCTACGAGCAGTACTTC
>TRBJ1-3|NA|TRBV7-2|many
CASSLVYHPLGISGNTIYF
TGTGCCAGCAGCTTAGTATATCACCCGCTTGGAATATCTGGAAACACCATATATTTT
>TRBJ1-2|TRBD1|TRBV7-2|many
CASSFTGVAYGYTF
TGTGCCAGCAGCTTCACAGGGGTTGCCTATGGCTACACCTTC
>TRBJ1-5|NA|TRBV7-2|many
CASSPSGGEPQHF
TGTGCCAGCAGCCCCAGTGGGGGTGAGCCCCAGCATTTT
>TRBJ1-5|TRBD1|TRBV15|NA
CATRSGDSSNQPQHF
TGTGCCACCCGCTCCGGGGACAGTAGCAATCAGCCCCAGCATTTT
>TRBJ2-3|TRBD1|TRBV7-8|few
CASSLVYRGDTQYF
TGTGCCAGCAGCTTAGTATACAGGGGGGATACGCAGTATTTT
>TRBJ1-6|NA|TRBV12-3/TRBV12-4|NA
CASSYEGPSSPLHF
TGTGCCAGCAGTTATGAGGGACCGAGTTCACCCCTCCACTTT
>TRBJ2-7|TRBD2|TRBV6-1|medium-sized
CASSRGLAGAYEQYF
TGTGCCAGCAGTCGGGGACTAGCGGGAGCCTACGAGCAGTACTTC
>TRBJ2-1|TRBD2|TRBV7-9|NA
CASSLTSGEGHEQFF
TGTGCCAGCAGCTTAACCAGCGGGGAGGGACATGAGCAGTTCTTC
>TRBJ1-6|NA|TRBV7-6|NA
CASSAGQINSPLHF
TGTGCCAGCAGCGCGGGACAAATTAATTCACCCCTCCACTTT
>TRBJ1-6|NA|TRBV19|NA
CASRGTLFGNSPLHF
TGTGCCAGTAGAGGAACCTTGTTTGGAAATTCACCCCTCCACTTT
>TRBJ2-6|NA|TRBV18|few
CASSPGRAGANVLTF
TGTGCCAGCTCACCGGGCAGGGCTGGGGCCAACGTCCTGACTTTC
>TRBJ2-1|TRBD2|TRBV19|few
CASSGPRLAGNNEQFF
TGTGCCAGTAGTGGCCCCCGACTAGCGGGAAACAATGAGCAGTTCTTC
>TRBJ2-1|TRBD1|TRBV6-6|few
CASSYSGDRAYNEQFF
TGTGCCAGCAGTTACTCCGGAGACAGGGCCTACAATGAGCAGTTCTTC
>TRBJ2-7|NA|TRBV14|NA
CASSPPGPYYEQYF
TGTGCCAGCAGCCCTCCGGGACCCTACTACGAGCAGTACTTC
>TRBJ2-5|TRBD2|TRBV7-2|few
CASSLARLAGGRETQYF
TGTGCCAGCAGCTTAGCGCGACTAGCGGGGGGGCGGGAGACCCAGTACTTC